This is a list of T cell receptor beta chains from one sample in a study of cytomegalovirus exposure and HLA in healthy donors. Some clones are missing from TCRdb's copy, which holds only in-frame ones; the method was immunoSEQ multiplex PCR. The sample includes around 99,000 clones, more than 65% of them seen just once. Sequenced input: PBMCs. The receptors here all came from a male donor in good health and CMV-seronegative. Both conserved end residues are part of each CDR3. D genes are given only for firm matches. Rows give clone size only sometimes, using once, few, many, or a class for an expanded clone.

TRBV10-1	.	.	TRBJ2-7	CASSEMDGSREVKKSSYEQYF	TGCGCCAGCAGTGAGATGGATGGTTCTAGAGAAGTAAAAAAGAGCTCCTACGAGCAGTACTTC
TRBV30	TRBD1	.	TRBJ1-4	CAWSVPGTGGKKLFF	TGTGCCTGGAGTGTCCCCGGGACAGGAGGAAAAAAACTGTTTTTT
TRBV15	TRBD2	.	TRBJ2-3	CAASSRGASQDTQYF	TGTGCCGCCAGCTCGCGGGGGGCGAGCCAAGATACGCAGTATTTT
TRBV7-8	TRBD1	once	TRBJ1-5	CASSLTGGKNQPQHF	TGTGCCAGCAGCTTAACAGGGGGGAAAAATCAGCCCCAGCATTTT
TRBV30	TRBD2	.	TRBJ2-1	CAWSVRLAGGNEQFF	TGTGCCTGGAGTGTAAGGCTAGCGGGAGGCAATGAGCAGTTCTTC
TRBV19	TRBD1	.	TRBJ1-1	CASSSLGQANTEAFF	TGTGCCAGTAGTTCCCTTGGACAGGCGAACACTGAAGCTTTCTTT
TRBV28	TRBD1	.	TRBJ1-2	CASSHHTGVYIYGYTF	TGTGCCAGCAGTCATCATACAGGGGTTTATATCTATGGCTACACCTTC
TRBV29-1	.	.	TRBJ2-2	CSVRAPIPNTGELFF	TGCAGCGTGCGGGCCCCAATACCCAACACCGGGGAGCTGTTTTTT
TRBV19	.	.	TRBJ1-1	CASSGGGRRFDTEAFF	TGTGCCAGTAGTGGTGGCGGCAGAAGGTTTGACACTGAAGCTTTCTTT
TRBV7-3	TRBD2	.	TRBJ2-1	CASRAGLSRDEQFF	TGTGCCAGCAGAGCGGGACTTAGTAGGGATGAGCAGTTCTTC
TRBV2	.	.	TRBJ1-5	CASRKQGGGGNQPQHF	TGTGCCAGCAGGAAACAGGGAGGGGGGGGCAATCAGCCCCAGCATTTT
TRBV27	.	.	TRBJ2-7	CASSLQMGGVEQYF	TGTGCCAGCAGTTTACAGATGGGCGGGGTCGAGCAGTACTTC
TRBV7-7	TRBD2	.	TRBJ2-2	CASSLFAGGETGELFF	TGTGCCAGCAGCTTATTTGCGGGAGGCGAGACCGGGGAGCTGTTTTTT
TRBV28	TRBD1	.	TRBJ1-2	CASRGTDGDYGYTF	TGTGCCAGCAGGGGGACAGATGGAGACTATGGCTACACCTTC
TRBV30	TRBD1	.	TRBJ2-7	CAWRPDRGDYEQYF	TGTGCCTGGAGGCCAGACAGGGGCGATTACGAGCAGTACTTC
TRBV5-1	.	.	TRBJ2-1	CASSSTTSSYNEQFF	TGCGCCAGCAGCTCCACGACAAGCTCCTACAATGAGCAGTTCTTC
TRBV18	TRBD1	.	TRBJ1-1	CASSTTSDRGGNTEAFF	TGTGCCAGCTCAACAACTTCGGACAGGGGTGGGAACACTGAAGCTTTCTTT
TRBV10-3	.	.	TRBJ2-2	CAIRTQGQSANTGELFF	TGTGCCATCAGAACTCAGGGTCAGAGTGCGAACACCGGGGAGCTGTTTTTT
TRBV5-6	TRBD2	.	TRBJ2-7	CASSILGLAGAYEQYF	TGTGCCAGCAGCATACTAGGACTAGCGGGAGCATACGAGCAGTACTTC
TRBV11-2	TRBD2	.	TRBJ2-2	CASSSTSGAAGELFF	TGTGCCAGCAGCTCTACGAGCGGGGCCGCCGGGGAGCTGTTTTTT
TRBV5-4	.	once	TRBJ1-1	CASSPPGSPEAFF	TGTGCCAGCAGCCCCCCGGGGAGCCCTGAAGCTTTCTTT
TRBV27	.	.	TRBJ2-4	CASSFKRAGIAKNIQYF	TGTGCCAGCAGTTTTAAACGAGCGGGTATAGCCAAAAACATTCAGTACTTC
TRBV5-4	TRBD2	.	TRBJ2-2	CASSLVGTSRNTGELFF	TGTGCCAGCAGCTTGGTCGGGACTAGCAGGAACACCGGGGAGCTGTTTTTT
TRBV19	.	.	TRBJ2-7	CASSIGQGTYEQYF	TGTGCCAGTAGTATAGGCCAGGGGACCTACGAGCAGTACTTC
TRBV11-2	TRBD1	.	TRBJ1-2	CASSSNTGGESGYTF	TGTGCCAGCAGCTCGAATACAGGGGGCGAATCCGGCTACACCTTC
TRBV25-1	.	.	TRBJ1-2	CASSEFNFGTIGYTF	TGTGCCAGCAGTGAATTTAACTTCGGGACAATCGGCTACACCTTC
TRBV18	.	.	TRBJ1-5	CASSPGADQPQHF	TGTGCCAGCTCACCAGGTGCGGATCAGCCCCAGCATTTT
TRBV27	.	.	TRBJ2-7	CASTSPPSYEQYF	TGTGCCAGCACTAGCCCGCCCTCCTACGAGCAGTACTTC
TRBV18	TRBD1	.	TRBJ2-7	CASHSVAGQGSEQYF	TGTGCCAGCCATTCGGTAGCCGGACAGGGTTCCGAGCAGTACTTC
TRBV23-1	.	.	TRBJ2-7	CANRYRPGTYEQYF	TGCGCCAACCGCTACCGTCCGGGAACCTACGAGCAGTACTTC
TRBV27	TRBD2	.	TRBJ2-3	CASSFLRLAGGTDTQYF	TGTGCCAGCAGTTTCCTCCGACTAGCGGGAGGCACAGATACGCAGTATTTT
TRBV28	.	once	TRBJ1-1	CASSSSNTEAFF	TGTGCCAGCAGTTCCTCGAACACTGAAGCTTTCTTT
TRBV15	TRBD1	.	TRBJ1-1	CATSTRQGAGEAFF	TGTGCCACCAGCACCCGACAGGGGGCGGGTGAAGCTTTCTTT
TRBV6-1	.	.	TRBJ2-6	CASSGIQGTESPGANVLTF	TGTGCCAGCAGTGGTATACAGGGTACGGAGTCGCCTGGGGCCAACGTCCTGACTTTC
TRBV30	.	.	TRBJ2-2	CAWSPRQPITGELFF	TGTGCCTGGAGCCCCCGACAGCCGATTACCGGGGAGCTGTTTTTT
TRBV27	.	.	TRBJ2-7	CASRKTGGYEQYF	TGTGCCAGCAGAAAGACAGGTGGCTACGAGCAGTACTTC
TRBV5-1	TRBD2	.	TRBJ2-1	CASRGGLVPSNEQFF	TGCGCCAGCAGGGGTGGACTAGTGCCAAGCAATGAGCAGTTCTTC
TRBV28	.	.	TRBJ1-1	CASSLPLGTEAFF	TGTGCCAGCAGTTTACCCCTAGGCACTGAAGCTTTCTTT
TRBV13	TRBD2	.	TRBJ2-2	CASSLPLAATGELFF	TGTGCCAGCAGCTTACCCCTAGCGGCTACCGGGGAGCTGTTTTTT
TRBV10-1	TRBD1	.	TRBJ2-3	CASSWDRADTQYF	TGCGCCAGCAGCTGGGACAGGGCAGATACGCAGTATTTT
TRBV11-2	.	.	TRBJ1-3	CASSRIEGGSGNTIYF	TGTGCCAGCAGCCGAATTGAAGGAGGCTCTGGAAACACCATATATTTT
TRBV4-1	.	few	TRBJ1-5	CASSQPGAQPQHF	TGCGCCAGCAGCCAGCCAGGGGCTCAGCCCCAGCATTTT
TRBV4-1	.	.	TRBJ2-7	CASSLSYEQYF	TGCGCCAGCAGCCTCTCCTACGAGCAGTACTTC
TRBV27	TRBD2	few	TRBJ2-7	CASKSLAGGTHGFYRQYF	TGTGCCAGCAAGTCCCTAGCGGGAGGTACCCACGGTTTTTATCGGCAGTACTTC
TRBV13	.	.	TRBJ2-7	CASSSEARYEQYF	TGTGCCAGCAGCTCGGAAGCGCGGTACGAGCAGTACTTC
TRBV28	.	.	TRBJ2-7	CASSTLQGAYEQYF	TGTGCCAGCAGTACCTTACAGGGCGCTTACGAGCAGTACTTC
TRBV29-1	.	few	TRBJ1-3	CSVVGRNSGNTIYF	TGCAGCGTTGTTGGGAGGAACTCTGGAAACACCATATATTTT
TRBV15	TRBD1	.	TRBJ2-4	CATSRDRVDRLLDF	TGTGCCACCAGCAGAGATCGTGTGGACAGGCTCCTCGACTTC